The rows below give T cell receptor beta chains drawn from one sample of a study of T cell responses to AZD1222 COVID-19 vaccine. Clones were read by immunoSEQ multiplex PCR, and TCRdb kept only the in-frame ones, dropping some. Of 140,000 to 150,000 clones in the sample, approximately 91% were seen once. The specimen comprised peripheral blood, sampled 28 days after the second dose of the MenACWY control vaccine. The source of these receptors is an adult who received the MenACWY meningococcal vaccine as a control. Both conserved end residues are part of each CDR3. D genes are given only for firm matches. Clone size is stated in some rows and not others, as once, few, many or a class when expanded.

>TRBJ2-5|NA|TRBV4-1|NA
CASSQDRGTQYF
TGCGCCAGCAGCCAAGATAGAGGGACCCAGTACTTC
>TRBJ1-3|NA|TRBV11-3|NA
CASSYGTLGNTIYF
TGTGCCAGCAGCTACGGGACGCTTGGAAACACCATATATTTT
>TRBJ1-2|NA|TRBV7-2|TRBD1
CASSFLGGAGYGYTF
TGTGCCAGCAGCTTCTTAGGGGGCGCGGGCTATGGCTACACCTTC
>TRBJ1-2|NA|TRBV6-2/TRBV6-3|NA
CASSYPVLEGPYGYTF
TGTGCCAGCAGTTACCCGGTTTTGGAGGGACCCTATGGCTACACCTTC
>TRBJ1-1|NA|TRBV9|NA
CASSPKRGRLLGRWAEAFF
TGTGCCAGCAGCCCCAAACGAGGGCGACTATTGGGCCGATGGGCTGAAGCTTTCTTT
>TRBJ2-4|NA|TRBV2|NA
CASSKPREQDKNIQYF
TGTGCCAGCAGCAAACCCAGGGAGCAGGACAAAAACATTCAGTACTTC
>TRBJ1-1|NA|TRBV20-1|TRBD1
CSARAQGIAFF
TGCAGTGCTAGAGCACAGGGGATAGCTTTCTTT
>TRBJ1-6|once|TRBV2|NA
CASSVNSGHNSPLHF
TGTGCCAGCAGTGTTAATTCTGGACATAATTCACCCCTCCACTTT
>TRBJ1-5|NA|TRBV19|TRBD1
CASSRRSETGGLQPQHF
TGTGCCAGTAGCCGGCGGTCGGAGACAGGGGGCTTGCAGCCCCAGCATTTT
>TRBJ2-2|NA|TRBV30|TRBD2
CAWSRFRTQGVQTSGFLNTGELFF
TGTGCCTGGAGCCGGTTTCGGACGCAGGGTGTGCAGACTAGCGGATTCCTGAACACCGGGGAGCTGTTTTTT
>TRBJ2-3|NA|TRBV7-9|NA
CASSTRLGSTDTQYF
TGTGCCAGCAGCACGAGACTGGGTAGCACAGATACGCAGTATTTT
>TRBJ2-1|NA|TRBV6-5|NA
CASFRAPSYNEQFF
TGTGCCAGTTTCCGGGCCCCCTCCTACAATGAGCAGTTCTTC
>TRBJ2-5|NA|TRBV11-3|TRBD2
CASSLAREGPNF
TGTGCCAGCAGCTTAGCCCGGGAGGGCCCTAACTTC
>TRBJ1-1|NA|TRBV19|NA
CASNWGGRGRKNTEAFF
TGTGCCAGTAATTGGGGCGGCAGGGGCAGGAAGAACACTGAAGCTTTCTTT
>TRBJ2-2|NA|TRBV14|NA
CASSPMNPNTGELFF
TGTGCCAGCAGCCCAATGAACCCGAACACCGGGGAGCTGTTTTTT